The 31 T cell receptor beta chains reported below all come from one sample, sequenced in a study of long-term antiretroviral therapy in people with HIV. An immunoSEQ assay, version v3.0, was performed at survey level. Only in-frame clones appear in the TCRdb table, and some are missing; sequencing was by immunoSEQ multiplex PCR. The table lists about 39,000 clones, around 85% of them singletons. The input for sequencing was unsorted PBMCs, taken 1.2 years after starting antiretroviral therapy. The receptors were gathered from a woman aged 50 to 60 with HIV.

The chain's CDR3 is CASSSGTLQETQYF. CDR3 DNA sequence: TGTGCCAGCAGCTCCGGGACACTACAAGAGACCCAGTACTTC. The V gene is TRBV11-3, the J gene TRBJ2-5; D possibly corresponds to TRBD1 (6 bases). Trimming left V 4 bases short and J 2 bases short, with 11 bases between. CDR1 SGHNT and CDR2 YENEEA come from the germline V gene. The CDR3 runs 14 residues.

The chain has TRBV27 and TRBJ2-1; D not resolved. V lost 2 bases to trimming and J lost 1 base, with 3 bases between them. The CDR3 has 13 amino acids. Per germline, CDR1 MNHEY and CDR2 SMNVEV (reference sequence). DNA for the CDR3: TGTGCCAGCAGTTTAGGTTCCTACAATGAGCAGTTCTTC. Its translation is CASSLGSYNEQFF.

J is TRBJ1-5 and V is TRBV2; D unclear. V lost 7 bases and J 9 bases, leaving 22 bases between the germline ends. This CDR3 region has 15 residues. Germline CDR1 and CDR2: SNHLY and FYNNEI. CDR3 sequence (DNA): TGTGCCAGCAAAAAGGAACTCCTAAAGGAAACGCCCCAGCATTTT. It specifies CASKKELLKETPQHF.

This clone was counted a single time. This chain joins TRBV7-9 and TRBJ1-4; no clear D. Trimming took 6 bases from V and 8 from J, leaving 10 bases between them. Germline-derived CDR1 and CDR2 are SEHNR and FQNEAQ (reference sequence). This CDR3 region has 12 residues. CDR3 amino acids: CASRTDSEKLFF. CDR3 bases: TGTGCCAGCAGGACCGATAGCGAAAAACTGTTTTTT.

This sequence joins TRBV7-2 and TRBJ1-6; 9 bases align to TRBD1. J gave up 0 bases and V 1 base, and 7 bases lay outside the gene matches. CDR3 length: 19 residues. The germline V gene encodes CDR1 SGHTA and CDR2 FQGNSA. The CDR3 here is CASSLVGGTGSSYNSPLHF. CDR3 nucleotides: TGTGCCAGCAGCTTAGTCGGGGGGACAGGGAGCTCCTATAATTCACCCCTCCACTTT.

The chain is built from TRBV6-5 and TRBJ1-1; no reliable D call. The CDR3 is made up of 15 amino acids. CDR1 is MNHEY, CDR2 SVGAGI, per germline. Trimming stripped 2 bases from V and 3 bases from J, with 13 bases between. The CDR3 reads CASSYAQDSDTEAFF. CDR3 nucleotides: TGTGCCAGCAGTTACGCCCAGGACTCAGACACTGAAGCTTTCTTT.

The J gene is TRBJ1-1, the V gene TRBV25-1, with D tentatively TRBD1 (5 bases). V gave up 4 bases and J gave up 6 bases, with 18 bases separating them. The germline V gene has CDR1 MGHDK and CDR2 SYGVNS. The CDR3 extends over 15 amino acids. The CDR3 is CASSAPRGETSEAFF. The CDR3 coding sequence is TGTGCCAGCAGTGCCCCCCGAGGGGAGACGTCTGAAGCTTTCTTT.

The chain has TRBV30 and TRBJ1-1, with D unclear. This CDR3 contains 13 residues. Looked up from germline, CDR1 is GTSNPN and CDR2 is SVGIG (reference sequence). The V end was cut by 0 bases, the J end by 2 bases, with 7 bases between. In DNA form, the CDR3 reads TGTGCCTGGAGTGTAAACCTAAACACTGAAGCTTTCTTT. The encoded protein is CAWSVNLNTEAFF.

J is TRBJ1-1 and V is TRBV30; possibly TRBD1 for D (5 bases). V gave up 5 bases and J gave up 0 bases, with 10 bases separating them. CDR1 GTSNPN and CDR2 SVGIG come from the germline V gene (reference sequence). This CDR3 contains 13 residues. The CDR3 protein is CAWSGILNTEAFF. CDR3 DNA: TGTGCCTGGTCAGGGATTCTGAACACTGAAGCTTTCTTT.

This clone was counted once. The chain employs TRBV6-6 and TRBJ1-2; D is perhaps TRBD1 (6 bases). Germline V gene lookup returns CDR1 MNHNY and CDR2 SVGAGI (reference sequence). Deletions cut 6 bases from V and 0 bases from J, with 11 bases between. CDR3 size: 14 residues. This CDR3 reads CASSLQGSNYGYTF. CDR3 DNA sequence: TGTGCCAGCAGCCTACAGGGTTCTAACTATGGCTACACCTTC.

This chain joins TRBV4-3 and TRBJ2-7; 12 nucleotides agree with TRBD2. Looked up from germline, CDR1 is LGHNA and CDR2 is YSLEER. The CDR3 consists of 15 residues. Unmatched junction bases numbered 4, after V lost 6 bases and J lost 1 base. CDR3: CASSQTSGGSYEQYF. As DNA, the CDR3 is TGCGCCAGCAGTCAGACTAGCGGGGGATCCTACGAGCAGTACTTC.

The chain employs TRBV30 and TRBJ1-2, with a possible D match to TRBD1 (5 bases). CDR3 length: 13 amino acids. Looked up from germline, CDR1 is GTSNPN and CDR2 is SVGIG (reference sequence). V lost 3 bases and J 3 bases, leaving 11 bases between the germline ends. This CDR3 reads CAWSAGTDYGYTF. CDR3 nucleotide sequence: TGTGCCTGGAGCGCCGGGACGGACTATGGCTACACCTTC.

The chain is built from TRBV6-6 and TRBJ2-1; tentative D call: TRBD2 (6 bases). With 5 bases removed from V and 6 bases from J, the gap between germline ends came to 11 bases. Germline values: CDR1 MNHNY, CDR2 SVGAGI (reference sequence). The length of the CDR3 is 13 residues. This CDR3 is CASSRGAGNEQFF. The CDR3 nucleotides read TGTGCCAGCAGTCGCGGGGCAGGCAATGAGCAGTTCTTC.

V gene TRBV7-2 combines with J gene TRBJ2-1; D uncertain. The CDR3 runs 14 residues. Trimming removed 0 bases at V and 4 bases at J, with 7 bases between. Per the germline V gene, CDR1 is SGHTA and CDR2 is FQGNSA. The CDR3 reads CASSLALQYNEQFF. CDR3 in DNA: TGTGCCAGCAGCTTAGCGTTGCAGTACAATGAGCAGTTCTTC.

The chain combines TRBV30 with TRBJ1-6; maybe TRBD1 (5 bases). This CDR3 spans 13 amino acids. The germline CDR1 and CDR2 sequences are GTSNPN and SVGIG (reference sequence). V shed 4 bases and J shed 5 bases, with 9 bases lying between them. CDR3 nucleotide sequence: TGTGCCTGGATGGACACGAATAATTCACCCCTCCACTTT. It encodes CAWMDTNNSPLHF.

Only a few counts were recorded for this clone. A junction end diverges from the germline sequence, so it may reflect a read error. The gene calls are TRBV2 and TRBJ2-2; 7 bases match TRBD2. The CDR3 length is 15 residues. Germline V lookup: CDR1 SNHLY, CDR2 FYNNEI. The CDR3 spells CASREGRALRGELFF. In DNA, the CDR3 is TGTGCCAGCAGGGAAGGGAGGGCCCTTCGAGGGGAGCTGTTTTTT.

This chain joins TRBV2 and TRBJ1-2; no reliable D call. Germline V CDR1 and CDR2: SNHLY, FYNNEI. Trimming shortened V by 3 bases and J by 4 bases, and 9 bases separated the two germline ends. The CDR3 extends over 13 amino acids. CDR3 sequence reads: CASSETIGYGYTF. The CDR3 DNA is TGTGCCAGCAGTGAGACAATTGGCTATGGCTACACCTTC.

The V and J genes are TRBV19 and TRBJ2-7; 7 bases line up with TRBD1. Germline values: CDR1 LNHDA, CDR2 SQIVND (reference sequence). V shed 5 bases, J shed 9 bases, and the junction held 19 bases outside the gene matches. The CDR3 spans 16 residues. The CDR3 protein is CASSDPAGGPKFGQYF. CDR3 nucleotide sequence: TGTGCCAGTAGTGATCCAGCAGGGGGTCCAAAGTTCGGGCAGTACTTC.

This clone was observed a few times. The V call is TRBV6-1, the J call TRBJ2-2; TRBD2 agrees at 8 bases. Unmatched junction bases numbered 7, after V lost 4 bases and J lost 9 bases. CDR3 length: 14 amino acids. Germline V gene sequence: CDR1 MNHNS, CDR2 SASEGT. Written as DNA, the CDR3 is TGTGCCAGCAGTGTGCGGGGGGCGGCAAGGGAGCTGTTTTTT. Protein: CASSVRGAARELFF.

This chain joins TRBV2 and TRBJ2-1, with D possibly called TRBD1 or TRBD2 (5 bases each). This CDR3 has 15 amino acids. Germline V gives CDR1 SNHLY, CDR2 FYNNEI. V gave up 3 bases and J gave up 4 bases, with 13 bases separating them. The CDR3 reads CASSEGETYYNEQFF. Written as DNA, the CDR3 is TGTGCCAGCAGTGAGGGGGAAACCTATTACAATGAGCAGTTCTTC.

The chain uses TRBV30 and TRBJ1-5; D is possibly TRBD1 (6 bases). Germline V gene lookup returns CDR1 GTSNPN and CDR2 SVGIG (reference sequence). The V gene lost 5 bases and the J gene lost 0 bases, with 14 bases spanning the gap. The CDR3 runs to 15 residues. In nucleotides, the CDR3 is TGTGCCTGGCCCAAAGGGGGGGTTAGCAATCAGCCCCAGCATTTT. Its translation: CAWPKGGVSNQPQHF.

This rearrangement joins TRBV5-1 to TRBJ1-4; tentatively, D is TRBD1 (5 bases). The ends were cut back, 5 bases at V and 3 bases at J, with 17 bases in the middle. Germline V lookup: CDR1 SGHRS, CDR2 YFSETQ. The CDR3 contains 16 residues. The CDR3 loop reads CASRRGGSGANEKLFF. DNA of the CDR3: TGCGCCAGCAGGCGGGGGGGATCTGGGGCTAATGAAAAACTGTTTTTT.

The chain employs TRBV5-1 and TRBJ1-3; D unresolved. The CDR3 has 15 residues. Trimming removed 0 bases at V and 2 bases at J, with 9 bases between. CDR1 SGHRS and CDR2 YFSETQ come from the germline V gene. The CDR3 nucleotides read TGCGCCAGCAGCTTGGACGGCGGCCCTGGAAACACCATATATTTT. Its translation is CASSLDGGPGNTIYF.

This chain joins TRBV11-2 and TRBJ2-7; D is possibly TRBD2 (6 bases). The CDR3 covers 15 residues. Germline CDR1 reads SGHAT; CDR2 reads FQNNGV. Between the trimmed V and J ends, which lost 0 bases and 4 bases, there was a span of 13 bases. The CDR3: CASSLDEGLVYEQYF. As DNA, the CDR3 is TGTGCCAGCAGCTTAGACGAGGGACTGGTTTACGAGCAGTACTTC.

J is TRBJ1-2 and V is TRBV6-1, with D unclear. The germline CDR1 and CDR2 sequences are MNHNS and SASEGT. V lost 3 bases to trimming and J lost 0 bases, with 14 bases between them. The CDR3 extends over 16 amino acids. The CDR3 is CASSDLISLTNYGYTF. In DNA, the CDR3 is TGTGCCAGCAGTGATCTCATTTCGTTGACTAACTATGGCTACACCTTC.

J is TRBJ2-1 and V is TRBV5-6; D remains ambiguous. The length of the CDR3 is 11 residues. The V and J ends lost 5 bases and 5 bases respectively, with 5 bases between them. Germline values: CDR1 SGHDT, CDR2 YYEEEE. This CDR3 reads CASRADNEQFF. The CDR3 coding sequence is TGTGCCAGCAGGGCGGACAATGAGCAGTTCTTC.

The V gene is TRBV5-4, the J gene TRBJ2-1, with 12 bases identical to TRBD1. The CDR3 extends over 17 amino acids. Unmatched junction bases numbered 14, after V lost 4 bases and J lost 9 bases. Germline-derived CDR1 and CDR2 are SGHNT and YYREEE (reference sequence). CDR3 DNA: TGTGCCAGCAGCCCGCCCGGGACAGGGGGCTCGCGGGGTGAGCAGTTCTTC. The encoded protein is CASSPPGTGGSRGEQFF.

This chain connects TRBV6-6 to TRBJ1-3, with unresolved D. Germline V gives CDR1 MNHNY, CDR2 SVGAGI (reference sequence). Trimming stripped 2 bases from V and 2 bases from J, with 13 bases between. This CDR3 has 16 amino acids. The CDR3, as DNA: TGTGCCAGCAGTTACGCCGACGCGGCCGCTGGAAACACCATATATTTT. Protein: CASSYADAAAGNTIYF.

The chain employs TRBV11-2 and TRBJ2-5; 12 nucleotides agree with TRBD2. After removal of 5 bases from V and 0 bases from J, the junction contained 7 bases not matched to a gene. Germline CDR1 is SGHAT and CDR2 is FQNNGV. The CDR3 has 17 residues. CDR3: CASSPTSGGYNQETQYF. In DNA, the CDR3 is TGTGCCAGCAGCCCAACTAGCGGGGGGTACAACCAAGAGACCCAGTACTTC.

The CDR3 sequence: CAWRGQGARSYEQYF. CDR3 bases: TGTGCCTGGAGGGGACAGGGGGCCCGCTCCTACGAGCAGTACTTC. J is TRBJ2-7 and V is TRBV30, with 12 positions matching TRBD1. V was pared by 3 bases and J by 0 bases, with 3 bases of the junction left unmatched. This CDR3 comprises 15 residues. Germline V gene data show CDR1 as GTSNPN and CDR2 as SVGIG (reference sequence). The full variable domain, with the rest looked up from reference TRBV30 and TRBJ2-7, is SQTIHQWPATLVQPVGSPLSLECTVEGTSNPNLYWYRQAAGRGLQLLFYSVGIGQISSEVPQNLSASRPQDRQFILSSKKLLLSDSGFYLCAWRGQGARSYEQYFGPGTRLTVT.

The rearrangement links TRBV11-1 to TRBJ1-2; weak D call: TRBD1 (6 bases). This CDR3 contains 15 residues. The ends were cut back, 3 bases at V and 2 bases at J, with 13 bases in the middle. CDR1 is SGHAT and CDR2 is FQDESV in the germline V gene (reference sequence). The CDR3 nucleotides are TGTGCCAGCAGCTTGTCCAGGGGAGGAAACTATGGCTACACCTTC. It encodes CASSLSRGGNYGYTF.